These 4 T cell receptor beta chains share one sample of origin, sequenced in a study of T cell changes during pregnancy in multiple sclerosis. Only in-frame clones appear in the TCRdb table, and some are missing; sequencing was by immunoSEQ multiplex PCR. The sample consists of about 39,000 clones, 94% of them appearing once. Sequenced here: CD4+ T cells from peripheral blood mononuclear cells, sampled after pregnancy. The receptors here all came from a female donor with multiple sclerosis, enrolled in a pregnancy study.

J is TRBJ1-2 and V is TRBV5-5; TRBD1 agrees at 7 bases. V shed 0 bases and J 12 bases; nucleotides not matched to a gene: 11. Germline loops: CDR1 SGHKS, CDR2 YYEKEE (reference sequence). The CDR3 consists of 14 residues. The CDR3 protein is CASSLGPGTALNTF. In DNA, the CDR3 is TGTGCCAGCAGCTTGGGGCCAGGGACAGCGTTAAACACCTTC.

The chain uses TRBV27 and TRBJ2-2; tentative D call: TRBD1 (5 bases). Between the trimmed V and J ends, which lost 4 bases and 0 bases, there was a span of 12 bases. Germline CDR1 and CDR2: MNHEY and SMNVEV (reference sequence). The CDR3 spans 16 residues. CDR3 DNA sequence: TGTGCCAGCAGTTCCCGCAGGGAACCGAACACCGGGGAGCTGTTTTTT. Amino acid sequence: CASSSRREPNTGELFF.

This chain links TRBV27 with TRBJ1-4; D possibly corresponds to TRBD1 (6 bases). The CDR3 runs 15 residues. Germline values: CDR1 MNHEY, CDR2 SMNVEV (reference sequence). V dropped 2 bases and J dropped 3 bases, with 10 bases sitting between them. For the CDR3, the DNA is TGTGCCAGCAGTTTAGGGGGGGCGCCTAATGAAAAACTGTTTTTT. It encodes CASSLGGAPNEKLFF.

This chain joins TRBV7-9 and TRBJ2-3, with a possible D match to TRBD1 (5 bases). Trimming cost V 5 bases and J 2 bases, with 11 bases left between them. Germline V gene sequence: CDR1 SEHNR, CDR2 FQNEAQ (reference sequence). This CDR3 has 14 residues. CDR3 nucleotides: TGTGCCAGCAGCCCCAGGGCTTACACAGATACGCAGTATTTT. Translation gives CASSPRAYTDTQYF. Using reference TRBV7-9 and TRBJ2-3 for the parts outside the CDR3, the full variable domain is DTGVSQNPRHKITKRGQNVTFRCDPISEHNRLYWYRQTLGQGPEFLTYFQNEAQLEKSRLLSDRFSAERPKGSFSTLEIQRTEQGDSAMYLCASSPRAYTDTQYFGPGTRLTVL.